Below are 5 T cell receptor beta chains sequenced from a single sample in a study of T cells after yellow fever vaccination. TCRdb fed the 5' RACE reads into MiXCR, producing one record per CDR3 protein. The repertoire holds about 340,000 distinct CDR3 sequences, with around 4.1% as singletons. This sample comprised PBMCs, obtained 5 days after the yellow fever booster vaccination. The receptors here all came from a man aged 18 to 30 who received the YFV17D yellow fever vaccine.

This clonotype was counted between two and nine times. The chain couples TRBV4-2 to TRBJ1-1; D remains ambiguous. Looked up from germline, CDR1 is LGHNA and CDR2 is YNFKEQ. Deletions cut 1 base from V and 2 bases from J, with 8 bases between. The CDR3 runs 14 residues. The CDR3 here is CASSQAGSNTEAFF. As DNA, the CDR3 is TGTGCCAGCAGCCAAGCTGGCAGCAACACTGAAGCTTTCTTT.

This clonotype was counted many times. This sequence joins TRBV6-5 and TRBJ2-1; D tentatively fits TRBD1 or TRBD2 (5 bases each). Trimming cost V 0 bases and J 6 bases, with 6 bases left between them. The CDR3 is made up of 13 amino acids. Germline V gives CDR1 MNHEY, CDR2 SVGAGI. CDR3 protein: CASSYSGANEQFF. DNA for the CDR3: TGTGCCAGCAGTTACTCCGGGGCCAATGAGCAGTTCTTC.

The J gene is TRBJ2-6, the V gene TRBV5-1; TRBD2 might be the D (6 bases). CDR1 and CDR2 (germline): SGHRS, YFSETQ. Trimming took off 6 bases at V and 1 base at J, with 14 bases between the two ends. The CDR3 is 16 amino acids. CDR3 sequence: CASTCGDTSGANVLTF. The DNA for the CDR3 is TGCGCCAGCACTTGCGGGGATACTTCTGGGGCCAACGTCCTGACTTTC.

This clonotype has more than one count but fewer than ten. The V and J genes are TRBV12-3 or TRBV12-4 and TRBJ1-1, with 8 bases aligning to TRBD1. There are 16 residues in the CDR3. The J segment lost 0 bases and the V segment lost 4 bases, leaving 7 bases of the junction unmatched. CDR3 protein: CASSSGQGLMNTEAFF. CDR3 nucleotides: TGTGCCAGCAGTTCCGGACAGGGACTAATGAACACTGAAGCTTTCTTT.

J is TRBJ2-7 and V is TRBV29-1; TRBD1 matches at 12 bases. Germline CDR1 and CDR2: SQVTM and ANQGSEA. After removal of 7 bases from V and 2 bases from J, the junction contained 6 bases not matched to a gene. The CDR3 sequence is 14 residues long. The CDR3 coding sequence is TGCAGCGCAAGAGGGGACAGGGGGCCCTACGAGCAGTACTTC. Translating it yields CSARGDRGPYEQYF.